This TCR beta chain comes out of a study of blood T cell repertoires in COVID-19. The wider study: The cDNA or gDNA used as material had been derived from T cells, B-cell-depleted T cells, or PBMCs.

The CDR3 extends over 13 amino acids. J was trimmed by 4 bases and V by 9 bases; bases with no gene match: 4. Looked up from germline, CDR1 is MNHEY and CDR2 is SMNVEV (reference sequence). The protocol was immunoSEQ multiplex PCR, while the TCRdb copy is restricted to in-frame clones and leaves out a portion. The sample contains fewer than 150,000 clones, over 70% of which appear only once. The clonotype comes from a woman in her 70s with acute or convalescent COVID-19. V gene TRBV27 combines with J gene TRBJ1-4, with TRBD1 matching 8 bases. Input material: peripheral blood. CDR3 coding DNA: TGTGCCAGAAAGACAGGGGTTAATGAAAAACTGTTTTTT. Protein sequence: CARKTGVNEKLFF.